Below, 26 T cell receptor beta chains from the same sample are listed, as sequenced in a study of tumor-infiltrating lymphocytes in primary liver carcinoma. Unsorted whole blood served as the source of blood RNA, and germline DNA was extracted as well. The investigators made TCR beta cDNA from roughly 0.45 ug total RNA, using a constant-region primer. A slightly modified ARM-PCR protocol with three nested multiplex PCR rounds produced these TCR beta libraries. Use of TRBV1-TRBV30 forward primers with a C-beta reverse primer characterized the first two PCR rounds, which lasted nine to eleven cycles each. TCRdb reanalysed the multiplex PCR reads using MiXCR and keeps one entry per CDR3 protein. The repertoire holds about 320,000 distinct CDR3 sequences, with approximately 58% as singletons. Sequencing was done on a sample of peripheral blood. The source of these receptors is a woman aged 30 to 39 with primary liver carcinoma and hepatitis B virus infection.

The chain combines TRBV11-3 with TRBJ1-1; D not resolved. This CDR3 has 13 amino acids. Trimming removed 5 bases at V and 4 bases at J, with 11 bases between. Germline V lookup: CDR1 SGHNT, CDR2 YENEEA. For the CDR3, the DNA is TGTGCCAGCAGCCGAGGGAGGCTCACTGAAGCTTTCTTT. It encodes CASSRGRLTEAFF.

Regarding this clonotype: One end of the junction varies from germline; a read error may be responsible. The rearrangement uses TRBV11-2 and TRBJ2-5; possibly TRBD1 or TRBD2 for D (5 bases each). Germline V lookup: CDR1 SGHAT, CDR2 FQNNGV. The CDR3 has 14 amino acids. For the CDR3, the DNA is TGTGCCAGCAGCGTAAGCAGGGTCGGGGAGACCCAATACTTC. It encodes CASSVSRVGETQYF. Full variable domain (remainder filled in from reference TRBV11-2 and TRBJ2-5): EAGVAQSPRYKIIEKRQSVAFWCNPISGHATLYWYQQILGQGPKLLIQFQNNGVVDDSQLPKDRFSAERLKGVDSTLKIQPAKLEDSAVYLCASSVSRVGETQYFGPGTRLLVL.

This clonotype has a handful of counts. The gene calls are TRBV4-3 and TRBJ2-3; a possible D gene is TRBD2 (6 bases). This CDR3 comprises 15 residues. The germline gives CDR1 LGHNA, CDR2 YSLEER. Trimming removed 0 bases from V and 2 bases from J, with 9 bases in between. The CDR3: CASSQDWTITDTQYF. DNA for the CDR3: TGCGCCAGCAGCCAAGATTGGACTATCACAGATACGCAGTATTTT.

The chain's CDR3 is CASSSGQCGETQYF. In DNA form, the CDR3 reads TGTGCCAGCAGTTCGGGACAGTGTGGGGAGACCCAGTACTTC. The gene calls are TRBV6-6 and TRBJ2-5; 7 bases match TRBD1. This CDR3 spans 14 amino acids. Germline loops: CDR1 MNHNY, CDR2 SVGAGI (reference sequence). Germline trimming cut 4 bases from V and 5 bases from J; bases unmatched to any gene: 7.

Note on this clonotype: A read error may be the cause here, since a much bigger clone is one base away. The chain recombines TRBV4-2 with TRBJ2-3, with 7 nucleotides matching TRBD2. Unmatched junction bases numbered 9, after V lost 3 bases and J lost 3 bases. CDR1 and CDR2 from the germline V gene are LGHNA and YNFKEQ. This CDR3 contains 16 residues. In DNA form, the CDR3 reads TGTGCCAGCAGCCATCTAGCGGAAGGTGAAACAGATACGCAGTATTTT. The encoded protein is CASSHLAEGETDTQYF.

This clonotype came up a few times. V gene TRBV28 combines with J gene TRBJ2-5; 7 positions agree with TRBD1. CDR3 length: 15 amino acids. CDR1 and CDR2 from the germline V gene are MDHEN and SYDVKM. The V and J ends lost 5 bases and 3 bases, in that order; junction bases with no gene match: 9. The CDR3 DNA follows: TGTGCCAGCAGTCCCGGCGGACAGGCAGAAGAGACCCAGTACTTC. As protein: CASSPGGQAEETQYF. Full variable domain (missing parts from reference TRBV28 and TRBJ2-5): DVKVTQSSRYLVKRTGEKVFLECVQDMDHENMFWYRQDPGLGLRLIYFSYDVKMKEKGDIPEGYSVSREKKERFSLILESASTNQTSMYLCASSPGGQAEETQYFGPGTRLLVL.

Remarks on this clonotype: A clone one base away is much larger, so this may be a read error. The rearrangement links TRBV4-2 to TRBJ1-2; 7 nucleotides align to TRBD1. Germline V gene data show CDR1 as LGHNA and CDR2 as YNFKEQ. The CDR3 totals 14 residues. V trimming: 6 bases; J trimming: 2 bases; junction bases outside the gene matches: 6. CDR3 DNA: TGTGCCAGCAGGCCCGGGACAGCAAACTATGGCTACACCTTC. Amino acid sequence: CASRPGTANYGYTF.

This chain uses TRBV7-9 with TRBJ1-6, with no clear D. The CDR3 sequence is 14 residues long. Trimming took 1 base from V and 5 from J, leaving 6 bases between them. The germline V gene has CDR1 SEHNR and CDR2 FQNEAQ (reference sequence). CDR3 sequence reads: CASSLEVDNSPLHF. The CDR3 coding sequence is TGTGCCAGCAGCTTAGAAGTAGATAATTCACCCCTCCACTTT.

V gene TRBV5-6 combines with J gene TRBJ2-1; the match to TRBD1 covers 7 bases. The CDR3 runs 16 residues. Germline V gene sequence: CDR1 SGHDT, CDR2 YYEEEE. V shed 8 bases and J 1 base; nucleotides not matched to a gene: 12. CDR3 in amino acids: CARSPRQGGSYNEQFF. The CDR3 bases are TGTGCCAGGAGCCCACGACAGGGTGGGTCCTACAATGAGCAGTTCTTC.

This chain connects TRBV6-1 to TRBJ2-5, with 7 positions matching TRBD2. Germline V gene data show CDR1 as MNHNS and CDR2 as SASEGT. The CDR3 length is 16 residues. V shed 5 bases, J shed 5 bases, and the junction held 14 bases outside the gene matches. CDR3 bases: TGTGCCAGCAGTCTCCTGAGCGGGAAGGCCTTCGAGACCCAGTACTTC. It translates to CASSLLSGKAFETQYF.

This sequence joins TRBV7-9 and TRBJ2-1; tentative D call: TRBD2 (5 bases). The CDR3 contains 14 residues. V was cut by 4 bases and J by 5 bases, with 12 bases left in between. Germline-derived CDR1 and CDR2 are SEHNR and FQNEAQ (reference sequence). CDR3 sequence reads: CASSSEGNNNEQFF. In DNA, the CDR3 is TGTGCCAGCAGCTCTGAGGGCAATAACAATGAGCAGTTCTTC.

This clonotype appeared many times. This chain joins TRBV11-3 and TRBJ1-2; unclear D gene. The V gene's germline CDR1 is SGHNT and CDR2 YENEEA. V gave up 4 bases and J gave up 3 bases, with 15 bases separating them. This CDR3 region has 15 residues. The CDR3 nucleotides read TGTGCCAGCAGCTCTCCTATTGACCCCTACTATGGCTACACCTTC. It yields the protein CASSSPIDPYYGYTF.

This clonotype was found a few times. It may be a read error: a sequence one base away is much more abundant. The genes are TRBV11-2 and TRBJ2-1; 9 nucleotides align to TRBD2. Germline V gene sequence: CDR1 SGHAT, CDR2 FQNNGV. CDR3 length: 16 amino acids. The chain's CDR3 is CASSLVGLAGLNEQSF. The CDR3 region has the DNA TGTGCCAGCAGCTTAGTAGGCCTAGCGGGGCTAAATGAGCAGTCCTTC.

On this clonotype itself: Being one base from a much bigger clone, this may be a read error. V usage is TRBV4-1 and J usage is TRBJ2-5; no clear D gene. Trimming removed 8 bases at V and 4 bases at J, with 14 bases between. CDR1 and CDR2 from the germline V gene are MGHRA and YSYEKL. This CDR3 is 13 amino acids long. CDR3 in DNA: TGCGCCAGCGCCCTCACGGTAGGAGAGACCCAGTACTTC. The encoded protein is CASALTVGETQYF.

Remarks on this clonotype: A single base separates this from a much larger clone, so it may be a read error. The CDR3 spells CASSIDPRRTDTHYF. DNA of the CDR3: TGTGCCAGCAGTATAGATCCCAGGAGAACAGATACGCACTATTTT. V gene TRBV12-3 or TRBV12-4 combines with J gene TRBJ2-3, with D uncertain. CDR3 length: 15 amino acids.

Notes on this clonotype: A much larger clone lies a single base off, so this may be a read error. This chain joins TRBV12-3 or TRBV12-4 and TRBJ2-1; D gene ambiguous. CDR3 length: 12 amino acids. The CDR3 bases are TGTGCCAGGAGTTTCTCCTCCAGTGAGCAGTTCTTC. Translating gives CARSFSSSEQFF.

The sample holds many counts of this clonotype. This chain connects TRBV11-2 to TRBJ2-7; TRBD2 aligns across 7 bases. The V gene's germline CDR1 is SGHAT and CDR2 FQNNGV. Trimming took 5 bases from V and 7 from J; bases not matched to a gene: 8. This CDR3 spans 13 amino acids. The CDR3 bases are TGTGCCAGCAGCCCAACGGGGGGTTATGAGCAGTACTTC. Translation gives CASSPTGGYEQYF.

This clonotype was observed a few times. J is TRBJ1-2 and V is TRBV13, with 8 nucleotides matching TRBD1. CDR3 length equals 16 residues. Trimming took 5 bases from V and 4 from J; bases not matched to a gene: 12. Germline V gene data show CDR1 as PRHDT and CDR2 as FYEKMQ (reference sequence). The DNA of the CDR3 is TGTGCCAGCAGCCGCGGACAGGGTACTGCAGGCTATGGCTACACCTTC. It specifies CASSRGQGTAGYGYTF.

This clonotype was seen at least ten times. This chain connects TRBV6-1 to TRBJ2-2; no definite D call. The CDR3 totals 13 residues. Per germline, CDR1 MNHNS and CDR2 SASEGT. V was trimmed by 6 bases and J by 1 base, leaving 6 bases between them. CDR3 coding DNA: TGTGCCAGCAGAGACGGGAACACCGGGGAGCTGTTTTTT. Amino acids: CASRDGNTGELFF.

This clonotype was seen a handful of times. The chain links TRBV28 to TRBJ1-6; no definite D call. V lost 6 bases, J lost 10 bases, and 19 bases lay in between. The CDR3 runs 15 residues. Germline V lookup: CDR1 MDHEN, CDR2 SYDVKM. The CDR3 protein is CASRSAGSLLSPLHF. The CDR3 DNA sequence: TGTGCCAGCAGGTCGGCGGGCAGTTTGCTATCACCCCTCCACTTT.

A remark on this clonotype: This may arise from a read error, as a much more abundant clone is one base away. The CDR3 DNA is TGTGCCAGCAGTCTGGGTCAGATTGAAAAACTGTTTTTT. This sequence encodes CASSLGQIEKLFF. The V call is TRBV12-3 or TRBV12-4, the J call TRBJ1-4; D is ambiguous. CDR3 length: 13 residues. V was clipped by 5 bases and J by 7 bases, with 11 bases between them.

For this clonotype: The conserved closing phenylalanine or tryptophan is absent in this CDR3, likely reflecting a read error. The V gene is TRBV7-9, the J gene TRBJ2-1, with a weak D call TRBD2 (6 bases). The germline CDR1 and CDR2 sequences are SEHNR and FQNEAQ (reference sequence). CDR3 length: 13 amino acids. CDR3 DNA sequence: TGTGCCAGCAGACTGGACTACTTCAATGTGCAGTTCTCC. Translation: CASRLDYFNVQFS.

This clonotype has a single count. A much bigger clone sits one base away, suggesting this may be a read error. This chain links TRBV12-3 or TRBV12-4 with TRBJ2-1; the D is unclear. The length of the CDR3 is 13 residues. CDR3 DNA sequence: TGTGCCGGCAGTTTCCGGCGGCGCAATGAGCAGTTCTTC. Its protein is CAGSFRRRNEQFF.

A remark on this clonotype: The junction differs from germline at one of its ends, possibly a read error. This chain connects TRBV6-5 to TRBJ2-1; TRBD2 aligns across 9 bases. CDR1 and CDR2 from the germline V gene are MNHEY and SVGAGI. The CDR3 has 14 amino acids. CDR3 nucleotides: TGTGTCAGCAGCCTACGGACTAGCGACAACGAGCAGTTCTTC. This gives the protein CVSSLRTSDNEQFF.

As to this clonotype: Its ends do not fully match the called genes, so a read error is possible. The chain has TRBV13 and TRBJ2-3; D remains unclear. There are 14 residues in the CDR3. Looked up from germline, CDR1 is PRHDT and CDR2 is FYEKMQ (reference sequence). The CDR3 nucleotides read TGTACCAGCAGCTCGATACGTGGTGGGGATACGCAGTATTTT. Translating gives CTSSSIRGGDTQYF.

The gene calls are TRBV11-3 and TRBJ2-1, with 9 bases matching TRBD2. The CDR3 loop spans 14 amino acids. Germline lookup yields CDR1 SGHNT and CDR2 YENEEA. J gave up 9 bases and V 11 bases, and 14 bases lay outside the gene matches. This CDR3 reads CAGRLAVSWIEQFF. Written as DNA, the CDR3 is TGTGCCGGCCGACTAGCGGTCTCCTGGATTGAGCAGTTCTTC. The variable domain in full, with the rest retrieved from reference TRBV11-3 and TRBJ2-1, is EAGVVQSPRYKIIEKKQPVAFWCNPISGHNTLYWYLQNLGQGPELLIRYENEEAVDDSQLPKDRFSAERLKGVDSTLKIQPAELGDSAVYLCAGRLAVSWIEQFFGPGTRLTVL.